This TCR beta chain was captured in a study of shared clonotypes between healthy human individuals. Germline values: CDR1 SGHNT, CDR2 YENEEA. The CDR3 spans 14 residues. J lost 6 bases, V lost 3 bases, and 2 bases had no gene match. Only Caucasian adults living in Nashville, Tennessee served as donors. Per the authors' pipeline: ImmunoSEQ supplied junction-only sequences lacking quality scores, so filtering was different. The assay was immunoSEQ multiplex PCR, and TCRdb's table has in-frame clones only and misses some. V and J calls plus clone size are reproduced from that table; the DNA served to infer D and trimming. Of fewer than 1.8 million clones in the sample, around 98.5% were seen once. Comments on this clone: Its antigen is unidentified.

Study results and caveats: Naive CD4 clonotypes were shared across a handful of donors at roughly 5%.

The sequence was collected from a man in his thirties or forties in good health. This chain connects TRBV11-3 to TRBJ2-3, with 11 bases lining up with TRBD1. The sequenced sample was naive CD4+ T cells sorted from blood. Subset given: CD45RA+ positively selected. CDR3 DNA sequence: TGTGCCAGCAGCTTCGGGACAGGGGGTGATACGCAGTATTTT. As protein: CASSFGTGGDTQYF. Filled out from reference TRBV11-3 and TRBJ2-3, the complete variable domain reads EAGVVQSPRYKIIEKKQPVAFWCNPISGHNTLYWYLQNLGQGPELLIRYENEEAVDDSQLPKDRFSAERLKGVDSTLKIQPAELGDSAVYLCASSFGTGGDTQYFGPGTRLTVL.